Below, 5 T cell receptor beta chains from the same sample are listed, as sequenced in a study of CD8 T cells in ankylosing spondylitis. One entry per CDR3 protein results from TCRdb running MiXCR on the 5' RACE reads. The table includes around 130,000 distinct CDR3 sequences, around 7% detected once. The sample taken for sequencing was blood, either unsorted or a sorted T cell fraction (not recorded which). Receptor source: a male donor with ankylosing spondylitis or in good health (not recorded which).

Ten or more counts support this clonotype. The V call is TRBV2, the J call TRBJ2-2; TRBD1 aligns across 7 bases. Germline assignment: CDR1 SNHLY and CDR2 FYNNEI. CDR3 length equals 14 residues. Trimming cost V 6 bases and J 7 bases; bases outside gene matches: 8. CDR3 sequence: CASRGRQGYGELFF. The DNA for the CDR3 is TGTGCCAGCAGGGGTAGACAGGGATACGGGGAGCTGTTTTTT.

Turning to this clonotype: One junction end disagrees with the germline gene, perhaps due to a read error. V gene TRBV12-3 or TRBV12-4 combines with J gene TRBJ2-3; D could derive from TRBD1 or TRBD2 (5 bases each). This CDR3 comprises 13 residues. CDR3 sequence reads: CASSEQAPGTAFF. CDR3 coding DNA: TGTGCCAGCAGTGAACAGGCGCCGGGGACCGCCTTTTTT.

This clonotype has ten or more counts. J is TRBJ2-6 and V is TRBV7-8, with 8 bases that match TRBD1. The trim removed 0 bases at V and 1 base at J, leaving 8 bases unmatched. The germline CDR1 and CDR2 sequences are SGHVS and FQNEAQ. The CDR3 has 19 residues. The CDR3 sequence is CASSLAWDRLGSGANVLTF. CDR3 coding DNA: TGTGCCAGCAGCTTAGCGTGGGACAGGCTAGGTTCTGGGGCCAACGTCCTGACTTTC. Full variable domain (missing parts from reference TRBV7-8 and TRBJ2-6): GAGVSQSPRYKVAKRGQDVALRCDPISGHVSLFWYQQALGQGPEFLTYFQNEAQLDKSGLPSDRFFAERPEGSVSTLKIQRTQQEDSAVYLCASSLAWDRLGSGANVLTFGAGSRLTVL.

This clonotype was detected many times. The genes are TRBV24-1 and TRBJ2-1, with 7 bases matching TRBD2. V lost 5 bases, J lost 2 bases, and 5 bases stayed unmatched. Germline CDR1 KGHDR, CDR2 SFDVKD. This CDR3 is built from 15 residues. CDR3 coding DNA: TGTGCCACCAGTGGCGGGAGAGTTGCCTACAATGAGCAGTTCTTC. As protein: CATSGGRVAYNEQFF.

This clonotype was recorded many times. The J gene is TRBJ2-1, the V gene TRBV7-2; TRBD2 is a possible D gene (6 bases). V lost 3 bases and J 8 bases, leaving 17 bases between the germline ends. The CDR3 loop spans 15 amino acids. Germline-derived CDR1 and CDR2 are SGHTA and FQGNSA. The CDR3 DNA is TGTGCCAGCAGCTTCAGACTAGGGGTCCGCGATGAGCAGTTCTTC. The encoded protein is CASSFRLGVRDEQFF.